This T cell receptor (beta chain) was captured by sequencing in a study of T cells in Graves' hyperthyroidism and ophthalmopathy. Amplification yielded TCR beta CDR3 regions, with RNA transcripts as the source. HTBI primers were used for first-round RT-PCR of the TCR CDR3. MiXCR, applied by TCRdb to the multiplex PCR reads, yields one record per CDR3 protein. The sample consists of hundreds of thousands of distinct CDR3 sequences, less than 15% of them appearing once. Sequenced: blood. The TCR originated in a young woman with Graves' hyperthyroidism.

The CDR3 loop reads CASSQGRSRGLLKLFF. The DNA of the CDR3 is TGCGCCAGCAGCCAAGGTCGTTCCAGGGGGCTATTAAAACTGTTTTTT. The chain links TRBV4-1 to TRBJ1-4; 8 nucleotides match TRBD1. From germline, CDR1 is MGHRA and CDR2 YSYEKL. This CDR3 region has 16 residues. Germline trimming cut 1 base from V and 10 bases from J; bases unmatched to any gene: 11.